This TCR beta chain was identified during a study of CD8+ T cells in alopecia areata. The CDR3 has 19 residues. V was shortened by 4 bases and J by 3 bases, with 27 bases between the two germline ends. Germline V CDR1 and CDR2: SGHTA, FQGNSA. Following extraction, RNA underwent reverse transcription to cDNA, which served as the sequencing template. Assay used: immunoSEQ multiplex PCR; TCRdb lists only in-frame clones, some missing. Of under 200,000 clones detected, around 59% appear once; the ten largest clones hold over 12%. Treatment described: oral pan-JAK inhibitor, 5-10 mg twice daily. Sampling of alopecia areata patients yielded lesional scalp punch biopsies as well as peripheral blood.

The sequence derives from a human donor with alopecia areata. The V call is TRBV7-2, the J call TRBJ1-2, with D uncertain. The starting material was CD4+ T cells sorted from blood, obtained at week 24, from a patient treated with tofacitinib. CDR3: CASSSPLFNPGQYYYGYTF. The CDR3, as DNA: TGTGCCAGCAGCTCCCCGTTATTCAACCCGGGTCAGTACTACTATGGCTACACCTTC.